A single sample gave rise to the 21 T cell receptor beta chains below, sequenced in a study of immune characterization of retroperitoneal liposarcoma. TCRdb fed the PCR reads into MiXCR, producing one record per CDR3 protein. The data show over a thousand distinct CDR3 sequences, roughly 42% seen once. The sequenced material came from tumor tissue. These receptors were collected from a male donor with retroperitoneal liposarcoma.

The chain couples TRBV12-3 or TRBV12-4 to TRBJ2-5; weak D call: TRBD2 (6 bases). Trimming shortened V by 5 bases and J by 5 bases, and 18 bases separated the two germline ends. The CDR3 consists of 15 residues. CDR3 DNA: TGTGCCAGCAGTCCGGAGGGGACCAGGCTGGAGACCCAGTACTTC. Amino acids: CASSPEGTRLETQYF.

In DNA, the CDR3 is TGTGCCAGCAGTCTAGGACAGGGGGCAGGTGGCACAGATACGCAGTATTTT. The encoded protein is CASSLGQGAGGTDTQYF. The genes are TRBV12-3 or TRBV12-4 and TRBJ2-3, with 11 bases aligning to TRBD1. The CDR3 length is 17 residues. Trimming at V came to 5 bases and at J to 1 base, leaving 8 bases not matched to a gene.

The chain is built from TRBV6-6 and TRBJ2-1, with 9 bases matching TRBD1. This CDR3 comprises 15 residues. Trimming at V came to 4 bases and at J to 2 bases, leaving 3 bases not matched to a gene. Germline V gene lookup returns CDR1 MNHNY and CDR2 SVGAGI (reference sequence). CDR3 bases: TGTGCCAGCAGTTTTACAGGGGGCGCCTACAATGAGCAGTTCTTC. Translating it yields CASSFTGGAYNEQFF.

This clonotype is judged hyperexpanded. The chain employs TRBV7-2 and TRBJ2-5; TRBD1 or TRBD2 may be the D gene (6 bases each). The V end was cut by 5 bases, the J end by 3 bases, with 16 bases between. The CDR3 runs 15 residues. Germline V gives CDR1 SGHTA, CDR2 FQGNSA. The CDR3 DNA sequence: TGTGCCAGCAGCCGTAGGGGGAGGATCGAAGAGACCCAGTACTTC. It translates to CASSRRGRIEETQYF.

By sample share, this clonotype is large. One end of the junction varies from germline; a read error may be responsible. The chain joins TRBV11-2 to TRBJ2-1; possible D gene TRBD1, 5 bases. This CDR3 has 15 residues. Germline V CDR1 and CDR2: SGHAT, FQNNGV. The CDR3 region is CASSLEDTGNSPLHF. CDR3 nucleotides: TGTGCCAGCAGCTTAGAGGACACTGGAAATTCACCCCTCCACTTC.

V gene TRBV12-3 or TRBV12-4 combines with J gene TRBJ2-1, with a weak D call TRBD2 (5 bases). Matching the DNA end better, TRBJ2-7 makes the J call doubtful. The CDR3 is 16 residues long. For the CDR3, the DNA is TGTGCCAGCAGCCCCGATTCGCCGGTCGGGGTTTACGAGCAGTACTTC. As protein: CASSPDSPVGVYEQYF.

This clonotype was seen a few times. The chain carries TRBV6-5 and TRBJ2-3; 10 nucleotides agree with TRBD2. V gave up 4 bases and J gave up 0 bases; unmatched junction bases: 7. The CDR3 is 17 amino acids. Looked up from germline, CDR1 is MNHEY and CDR2 is SVGAGI. The CDR3 DNA reads as TGTGCCAGCAGTTCTAGCGGGGGCACCCTCAGCACAGATACGCAGTATTTT. Its protein is CASSSSGGTLSTDTQYF.

The J gene is TRBJ2-1, the V gene TRBV7-2; the match to TRBD2 covers 8 bases. The end of the DNA aligns better with TRBJ2-7, so the J call may be wrong. CDR1 and CDR2 (germline): SGHTA, FQGNSA. CDR3 length: 15 residues. CDR3 amino acids: CASNPGGTITYEQYF. In DNA form, the CDR3 reads TGTGCCAGCAATCCGGGGGGGACCATAACCTACGAGCAGTACTTC.

By proportion, this clonotype is large (0.1 to 1%). V gene TRBV6-1 combines with J gene TRBJ2-1, with 9 bases aligning to TRBD1. Judging by the DNA end, TRBJ2-7 fits better; the J call may be wrong. The CDR3 is made up of 15 amino acids. The germline V gene encodes CDR1 MNHNS and CDR2 SASEGT. As DNA, the CDR3 is TGTGCCAGCAGTCAAACCGGGACAGGGACCTACGAGCAGTACTTC. This translates into CASSQTGTGTYEQYF.

This sequence joins TRBV7-2 and TRBJ2-7, with 15 positions matching TRBD2. The DNA end is a closer match to TRBJ2-1, so the J assignment may be wrong. This CDR3 has 16 amino acids. Germline V gene data show CDR1 as SGHTA and CDR2 as FQGNSA. The CDR3 reads CASSPGTSGRIHEQFF. The DNA of the CDR3 is TGTGCCAGCAGCCCCGGGACTAGCGGGAGGATCCACGAGCAGTTCTTC.

The rearrangement links TRBV7-2 to TRBJ2-5; 7 bases map to TRBD2. The J call may be incorrect, as the DNA end agrees better with TRBJ2-1. This CDR3 spans 16 amino acids. Germline CDR1 SGHTA, CDR2 FQGNSA. CDR3 DNA: TGTGCCAGCAGCCCAAATTTAGCGGGTGGGAGGGAGACCCAGTTCTTC. Protein sequence: CASSPNLAGGRETQFF.

The genes are TRBV11-2 and TRBJ2-2, with D uncertain. CDR3 length: 14 amino acids. Trimming removed 5 bases at V and 6 bases at J, with 13 bases between. In germline, CDR1 is SGHAT, CDR2 FQNNGV. The CDR3 loop reads CASSQFGRPGELFF. As DNA, the CDR3 is TGTGCCAGCAGCCAGTTTGGCCGACCCGGGGAGCTGTTTTTT.

The rearrangement uses TRBV6-5 and TRBJ2-4, with a possible D match to TRBD1 (6 bases). The J call is doubtful: the DNA matches TRBJ2-7 better. CDR1 is MNHEY and CDR2 is SVGAGI in the germline V gene. The CDR3 has 16 residues. The CDR3 region has the DNA TGTGCCAGCAGCCTCCGGACAGCGACCATCCTGAACGAGCAGTACTTC. The encoded protein is CASSLRTATILNEQYF.

The rearrangement links TRBV10-3 to TRBJ2-5; D might be TRBD1 (6 bases). CDR1 is ENHRY, CDR2 SYGVKD, per germline. V gave up 2 bases and J gave up 1 base, with 11 bases separating them. CDR3 size: 15 residues. The CDR3 loop reads CAISEGQTIQETQYF. In DNA form, the CDR3 reads TGTGCCATCAGTGAGGGACAGACCATCCAAGAGACCCAGTACTTC.

As to this clonotype: A much more abundant neighbour one base away suggests this may be a read error. V is TRBV6-5 and J is TRBJ2-1; 7 nucleotides align to TRBD1. The J call is doubtful: the DNA matches TRBJ2-7 better. The CDR3 totals 15 residues. Germline loops: CDR1 MNHEY, CDR2 SVGAGI. CDR3 residues: CASSYGTEGYNEQYF. The CDR3 nucleotides are TGTGCCAGCAGTTATGGGACAGAGGGCTACAATGAGCAGTACTTC.

This chain links TRBV6-1 with TRBJ2-3; 8 bases match TRBD1. The CDR3 covers 14 residues. CDR1 and CDR2 (germline): MNHNS, SASEGT. Losses at the gene ends were 7 bases for V and 3 bases for J; bases not matched to a gene: 6. This CDR3 reads CASTLGTGTDTQYF. CDR3 in DNA: TGTGCCAGCACCCTTGGGACAGGAACAGATACGCAGTATTTT.

The sample holds a few counts of this clonotype. This chain connects TRBV6-1 to TRBJ2-5; D is undetermined. The J call may be faulty, since TRBJ2-7 better matches the DNA end. The germline V gene has CDR1 MNHNS and CDR2 SASEGT. The CDR3 consists of 13 residues. CDR3 in DNA: TGTGCCAGCATTGTGGACCACCCCTACGAGCAGTACTTC. Translation: CASIVDHPYEQYF.

This clonotype was seen only once. The chain recombines TRBV6-6 with TRBJ2-5; no reliable D call. The J call may be incorrect, as the DNA end agrees better with TRBJ2-1. The CDR3 covers 15 residues. Germline V lookup: CDR1 MNHNY, CDR2 SVGAGI (reference sequence). The DNA for the CDR3 is TGTGCCAGCAGTCAGGCTACATACCGGCTTAATGAGCAGTTCTTC. Its translation is CASSQATYRLNEQFF.

The J gene is TRBJ2-1, the V gene TRBV6-1, with 10 bases matching TRBD2. The CDR3 loop spans 20 amino acids. The V gene end was trimmed by 1 base and the J gene end by 2 bases; junction bases not matched to a gene: 14. The germline gives CDR1 MNHNS, CDR2 SASEGT. The DNA of the CDR3 is TGTGCCAGCAGTGAAGTTCAAAGCCCTAGCGGGGGACGTACCTACAATGAGCAGTTCTTC. Translation: CASSEVQSPSGGRTYNEQFF.

V and J are TRBV12-3 or TRBV12-4 and TRBJ2-5, with D possibly TRBD2 on 5 matching bases. Deletions cut 7 bases from V and 1 base from J, with 10 bases between. CDR3 length: 13 amino acids. CDR3 nucleotides: TGTGCCAGCAAAGTGGGAGCCCAAGAGACCCAGTACTTC. As protein: CASKVGAQETQYF.

The rearrangement links TRBV27 to TRBJ2-1; 11 positions agree with TRBD2. In germline, CDR1 is MNHEY, CDR2 SMNVEV (reference sequence). The CDR3 has 15 residues. V lost 6 bases to trimming and J lost 10 bases; unmatched junction nucleotides: 11. CDR3 in DNA: TGTGCCAGCAGGGGTCGACTAGCGGGGAACTACGAGCAGTTCTTC. It specifies CASRGRLAGNYEQFF.